This entry lists 4 T cell receptor beta chains sequenced from one sample in a study of long-term antiretroviral therapy in people with HIV. At survey level, the immunoSEQ assay was run in its v3.0 version. Sequencing used immunoSEQ multiplex PCR; TCRdb keeps in-frame clones, though not all of them. The data show more than 20,000 clones, 85% to 90% seen once. Sequences were derived from unsorted PBMCs, sampled 1.9 years after starting antiretroviral therapy. The source of these receptors is a woman aged 25 to 39 with HIV.

The CDR3: CASLGGSLAFF. DNA of the CDR3: TGTGCTTCTCTTGGGGGTAGTCTAGCTTTCTTT. The chain employs TRBV2 and TRBJ1-1, with TRBD1 as a possible D gene (5 bases). The CDR3 totals 11 residues. Germline loops: CDR1 SNHLY, CDR2 FYNNEI.

This clone has only one observation. The rearrangement joins TRBV9 to TRBJ1-2; D is uncertain. The germline V gene has CDR1 SGDLS and CDR2 YYNGEE. V gave up 5 bases and J gave up 5 bases, with 10 bases separating them. This CDR3 contains 12 residues. CDR3 nucleotides: TGTGCCAGCAGGCACGAGTATTATGGCTACACCTTC. Its translation: CASRHEYYGYTF.

Only one count was recorded for this clone. The chain has TRBV27 and TRBJ2-2, with 7 nucleotides matching TRBD1. V was pared by 5 bases and J by 14 bases, with 8 bases of the junction left unmatched. Germline V CDR1 and CDR2: MNHEY, SMNVEV (reference sequence). The CDR3 sequence is 12 residues long. For the CDR3, the DNA is TGTGCCAGCAGTGCCTCAACAGGGGTTCTGTTTTTT. This encodes CASSASTGVLFF.

The chain joins TRBV25-1 to TRBJ1-3; a possible D gene is TRBD1 (6 bases). The CDR3 runs to 18 residues. Germline-derived CDR1 and CDR2 are MGHDK and SYGVNS. V lost 5 bases to trimming and J lost 0 bases, with 20 bases between them. DNA of the CDR3: TGTGCCAGCAGTTCATACAGGGAAAGGGGTGTCTCTGGAAACACCATATATTTT. It yields the protein CASSSYRERGVSGNTIYF.